Listed here are 21 T cell receptor beta chains from one sample, sequenced in a study of graft-versus-host responses after intestinal transplantation. Their target antigens are unknown. The method was immunoSEQ multiplex PCR; TCRdb's version includes in-frame clones alone and lacks a portion of them. The table records fewer than 120,000 clones, roughly 95% of them present only once. Here the sequenced sample was unstimulated CD8+ T cells sorted from spleen or lymph node cells, taken before intestinal transplant. The receptor source for this set is a human donor who received an intestinal transplant.

This clone was observed a handful of times. V and J are TRBV19 and TRBJ1-2; the D is unclear. V was shortened by 3 bases and J by 0 bases, with 8 bases between the two germline ends. The CDR3 runs to 14 residues. Germline V CDR1 and CDR2: LNHDA, SQIVND (reference sequence). DNA of the CDR3: TGTGCCAGTAGTATTGGACCTACTAACTATGGCTACACCTTC. Translating gives CASSIGPTNYGYTF.

The genes are TRBV27 and TRBJ2-1, with D possibly TRBD2 on 6 matching bases. CDR3 length: 14 residues. Germline V gives CDR1 MNHEY, CDR2 SMNVEV (reference sequence). V dropped 6 bases and J dropped 4 bases, with 13 bases sitting between them. The CDR3 is CASRPAGSYNEQFF. Written as DNA, the CDR3 is TGTGCCAGCAGACCAGCGGGTAGTTACAATGAGCAGTTCTTC.

The chain carries TRBV5-6 and TRBJ2-1, with 11 bases fitting TRBD1. The CDR3 contains 14 residues. J gave up 9 bases and V 4 bases, and 6 bases lay outside the gene matches. The germline V gene has CDR1 SGHDT and CDR2 YYEEEE. CDR3 protein: CASSPGQGAGEQFF. For the CDR3, the DNA is TGTGCCAGCAGCCCAGGACAGGGGGCAGGTGAGCAGTTCTTC.

The chain couples TRBV30 to TRBJ2-2; TRBD1 agrees at 8 bases. With 5 bases clipped from V and 1 base from J, the junction kept 6 bases outside the gene matches. Germline CDR1 reads GTSNPN; CDR2 reads SVGIG (reference sequence). This CDR3 has 15 amino acids. The CDR3 DNA follows: TGTGCCTGGGTGACCGGGACAGGGAACACCGGGGAGCTGTTTTTT. Encoded protein: CAWVTGTGNTGELFF.

The CDR3: CASSWGPPNEQFF. The CDR3 DNA sequence: TGTGCCAGCAGCTGGGGCCCTCCCAATGAGCAGTTCTTC. V is TRBV5-4 and J is TRBJ2-1; possible D gene TRBD1, 5 bases. Between the trimmed V and J ends, which lost 3 bases and 6 bases, there was a span of 10 bases. This CDR3 is built from 13 residues. Germline CDR1 reads SGHNT; CDR2 reads YYREEE (reference sequence).

The J gene is TRBJ2-1, the V gene TRBV9, with 7 bases matching TRBD2. Trimming cost V 0 bases and J 7 bases; bases outside gene matches: 10. The CDR3 has 16 residues. Germline V gives CDR1 SGDLS, CDR2 YYNGEE. CDR3 bases: TGTGCCAGCAGCGTAGCTCGGGGGGTGAGGGTAAATGAGCAGTTCTTC. As protein: CASSVARGVRVNEQFF.

The genes are TRBV9 and TRBJ1-5, with a possible D match to TRBD1 (5 bases). V lost 4 bases and J 2 bases, leaving 13 bases between the germline ends. CDR3 length equals 15 residues. Germline V gene sequence: CDR1 SGDLS, CDR2 YYNGEE. Written as DNA, the CDR3 is TGTGCCAGCAGCTACAGACGGGACCGCAATCAGCCCCAGCATTTT. This encodes CASSYRRDRNQPQHF.

The chain recombines TRBV29-1 with TRBJ2-1; D gene uncertain. The germline V gene has CDR1 SQVTM and CDR2 ANQGSEA. The CDR3 has 13 residues. The V and J ends lost 1 base and 3 bases respectively, with 7 bases between them. CDR3 DNA sequence: TGCAGCGTTGAAGGAAAGGGCTACAATGAGCAGTTCTTC. Translation gives CSVEGKGYNEQFF.

The J gene is TRBJ2-3, the V gene TRBV7-9; D is unclear. The germline V and J ends were trimmed by 6 bases and 5 bases, with 9 bases remaining between them. Germline V gene lookup returns CDR1 SEHNR and CDR2 FQNEAQ (reference sequence). The CDR3 is 12 amino acids. The CDR3 loop is CASSPTRDTQYF. The CDR3, as DNA: TGTGCCAGCAGTCCTACCCGAGATACGCAGTATTTT.

In the case of this clone: The identical CDR3 is also encoded by other nucleotide sequences in the sample. The genes are TRBV6-5 and TRBJ2-1, with unresolved D. Deletions cut 9 bases from V and 5 bases from J, with 11 bases between. CDR3 size: 12 residues. Germline-derived CDR1 and CDR2 are MNHEY and SVGAGI. CDR3 sequence reads: CASSSSDNEQFF. The CDR3 nucleotides read TGTGCCAGTAGCTCGTCCGACAATGAGCAGTTCTTC.

The chain couples TRBV6-5 to TRBJ1-5; TRBD1 is a possible D gene (5 bases). Trimming cost V 8 bases and J 0 bases, with 11 bases left between them. Germline lookup yields CDR1 MNHEY and CDR2 SVGAGI. The CDR3 spans 14 residues. In DNA form, the CDR3 reads TGTGCCAGCGCCGGGGCATATAGCAATCAGCCCCAGCATTTT. Protein product: CASAGAYSNQPQHF.

The table lists this clone with a count of one. The chain carries TRBV7-9 and TRBJ2-5; a possible D gene is TRBD2 (6 bases). V was shortened by 4 bases and J by 5 bases, with 14 bases between the two germline ends. The CDR3 covers 14 residues. Germline CDR1 is SEHNR and CDR2 is FQNEAQ (reference sequence). The CDR3 DNA is TGTGCCAGCAGCTCGCTGGGGGGATCGGAGACCCAGTACTTC. This sequence encodes CASSSLGGSETQYF.

This rearrangement joins TRBV7-6 to TRBJ1-1; unclear D gene. Trimming stripped 3 bases from V and 8 bases from J, with 22 bases between. There are 16 residues in the CDR3. In germline, CDR1 is SGHVS, CDR2 FNYEAQ. DNA of the CDR3: TGTGCCAGCAGCTTCCCTGTCGGGGAAACTGATCGAGAAGCTTTCTTT. Translation gives CASSFPVGETDREAFF.

The rearrangement uses TRBV27 and TRBJ1-1; 10 nucleotides align to TRBD1. CDR1 and CDR2 (germline): MNHEY, SMNVEV (reference sequence). J was trimmed by 5 bases and V by 4 bases; bases with no gene match: 1. CDR3 length equals 13 residues. The CDR3 bases are TGTGCCAGCAGTTGGACAGGGGGAACTGAAGCTTTCTTT. Its translation is CASSWTGGTEAFF.

The rearrangement links TRBV19 to TRBJ2-3; 12 positions agree with TRBD2. Germline trimming cut 4 bases from V and 4 bases from J; bases unmatched to any gene: 3. The CDR3 spans 15 residues. Germline lookup yields CDR1 LNHDA and CDR2 SQIVND (reference sequence). CDR3 sequence reads: CASSTTSGSPDTQYF. The CDR3 DNA follows: TGTGCCAGTAGTACGACTAGCGGGAGTCCAGATACGCAGTATTTT.

The rearrangement uses TRBV10-1 and TRBJ2-7; D gene unclear. The V end lost 2 bases, the J end lost 3 bases, and 8 bases lay between the germline ends. The CDR3 is made up of 13 amino acids. Germline loops: CDR1 WNHNN, CDR2 SYGVQD (reference sequence). In nucleotides, the CDR3 is TGCGCCAGCAGTGAGGCAGGTGACTACGAGCAGTACTTC. It codes for CASSEAGDYEQYF.

The chain has TRBV28 and TRBJ1-5, with no clear D. The CDR3 has 16 residues. The germline V and J ends were trimmed by 5 bases and 0 bases, with 14 bases remaining between them. The germline V gene encodes CDR1 MDHEN and CDR2 SYDVKM. The CDR3 nucleotides read TGTGCCAGCAGTGACCCCAACAGATATAGCAATCAGCCCCAGCATTTT. It specifies CASSDPNRYSNQPQHF.

The V call is TRBV4-2, the J call TRBJ2-3, with 8 bases identical to TRBD2. Trimming took 0 bases from V and 2 from J; bases not matched to a gene: 7. Germline CDR1 reads LGHNA; CDR2 reads YNFKEQ. The CDR3 contains 17 residues. DNA for the CDR3: TGTGCCAGCAGCCAAGACGCAGAGCGGGAGCACACAGATACGCAGTATTTT. This encodes CASSQDAEREHTDTQYF.

This clone turned up a few times. The gene calls are TRBV19 and TRBJ1-1; D is unclear. This CDR3 has 13 residues. The germline V and J ends were trimmed by 5 bases and 1 base, with 8 bases remaining between them. Germline CDR1 reads LNHDA; CDR2 reads SQIVND (reference sequence). CDR3 in amino acids: CASSWQANTEAFF. Written as DNA, the CDR3 is TGTGCCAGTAGTTGGCAGGCGAACACTGAAGCTTTCTTT.

The chain has TRBV11-2 and TRBJ1-2; TRBD1 matches 7 bases. Losses at the gene ends were 5 bases for V and 1 base for J; bases not matched to a gene: 10. Germline CDR1 SGHAT, CDR2 FQNNGV. This CDR3 spans 16 amino acids. The CDR3 is CASSQGQRRLNYGYTF. CDR3 coding DNA: TGTGCCAGCAGCCAGGGACAGAGACGACTTAACTATGGCTACACCTTC.

This chain uses TRBV19 with TRBJ1-5; TRBD1 is a possible D gene (5 bases). This CDR3 comprises 14 residues. Trimming left V 6 bases short and J 3 bases short, with 12 bases between. CDR1 is LNHDA, CDR2 SQIVND, per germline (reference sequence). CDR3 in amino acids: CASSLGGDNQPQHF. CDR3 in DNA: TGTGCCAGTAGCCTGGGGGGAGACAATCAGCCCCAGCATTTT.